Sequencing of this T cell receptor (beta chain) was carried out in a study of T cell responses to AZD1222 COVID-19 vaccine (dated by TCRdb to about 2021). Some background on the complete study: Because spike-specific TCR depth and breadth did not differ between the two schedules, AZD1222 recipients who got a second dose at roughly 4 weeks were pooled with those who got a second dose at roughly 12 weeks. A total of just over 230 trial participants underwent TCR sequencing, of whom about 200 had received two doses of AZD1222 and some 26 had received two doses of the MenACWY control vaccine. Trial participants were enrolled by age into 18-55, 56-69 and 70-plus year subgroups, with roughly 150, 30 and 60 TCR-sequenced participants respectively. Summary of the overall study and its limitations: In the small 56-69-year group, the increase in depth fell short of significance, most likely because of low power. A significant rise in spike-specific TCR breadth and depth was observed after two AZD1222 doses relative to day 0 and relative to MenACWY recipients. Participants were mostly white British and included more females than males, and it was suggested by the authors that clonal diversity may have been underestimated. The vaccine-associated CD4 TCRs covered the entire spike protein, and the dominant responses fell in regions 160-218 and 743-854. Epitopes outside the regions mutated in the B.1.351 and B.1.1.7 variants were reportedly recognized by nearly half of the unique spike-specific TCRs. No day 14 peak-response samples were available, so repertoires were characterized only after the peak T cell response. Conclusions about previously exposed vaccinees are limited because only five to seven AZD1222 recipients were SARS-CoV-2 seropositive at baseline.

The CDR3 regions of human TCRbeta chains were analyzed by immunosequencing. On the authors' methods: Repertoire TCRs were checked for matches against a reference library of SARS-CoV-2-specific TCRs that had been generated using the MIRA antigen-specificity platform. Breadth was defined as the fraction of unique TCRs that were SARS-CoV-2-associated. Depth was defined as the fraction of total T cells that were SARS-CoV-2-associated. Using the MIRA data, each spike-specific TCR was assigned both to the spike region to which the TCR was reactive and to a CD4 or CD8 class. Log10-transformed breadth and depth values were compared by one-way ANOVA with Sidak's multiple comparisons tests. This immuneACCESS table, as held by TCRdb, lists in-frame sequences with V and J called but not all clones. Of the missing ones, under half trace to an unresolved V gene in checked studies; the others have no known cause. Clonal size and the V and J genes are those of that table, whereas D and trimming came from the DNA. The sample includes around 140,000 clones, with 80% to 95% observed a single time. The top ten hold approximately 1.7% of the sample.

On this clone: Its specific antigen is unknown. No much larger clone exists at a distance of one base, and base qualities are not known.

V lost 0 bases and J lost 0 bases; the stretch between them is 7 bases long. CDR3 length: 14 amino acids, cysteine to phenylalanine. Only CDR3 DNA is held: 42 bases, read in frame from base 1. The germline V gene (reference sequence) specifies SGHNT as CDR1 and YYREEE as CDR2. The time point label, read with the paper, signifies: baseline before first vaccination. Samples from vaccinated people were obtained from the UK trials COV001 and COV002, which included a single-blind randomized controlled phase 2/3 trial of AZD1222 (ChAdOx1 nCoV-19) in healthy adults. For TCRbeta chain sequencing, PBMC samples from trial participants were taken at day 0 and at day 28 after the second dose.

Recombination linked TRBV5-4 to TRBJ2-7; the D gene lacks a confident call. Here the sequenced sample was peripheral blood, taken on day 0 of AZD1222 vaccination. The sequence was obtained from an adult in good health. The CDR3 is CASSLGTSSYEQYF. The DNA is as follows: TGTGCCAGCAGCTTGGGGACGTCCTCCTACGAGCAGTACTTC.